This T cell receptor (beta chain) was obtained from a study of T cell clonotyping in hematopoietic cell transplantation. The CDR3 covers 13 residues. Per the germline V gene, CDR1 is LNHDA and CDR2 is SQIVND (reference sequence). V lost 6 bases and J lost 4, with 12 bases in between. TCRdb keeps only in-frame clones here, not all; method: immunoSEQ multiplex PCR. The sample shows about 6,900 clones, less than 98% of them seen only once. The sample's time point: recipient sample about 28 days before transplant, after cytoreduction. V usage is TRBV19 and J usage is TRBJ1-1; D is perhaps TRBD1 (5 bases). The starting material was peripheral blood mononuclear cells, obtained before stem cell transplant. The clonotype was recovered from a man in his 70s with acute myeloid leukemia. Some clones in this sample may be carry-over from other donors' samples. The DNA for the CDR3 is TGTGCCAGTAGGGGTGTGGGGACCACTGAAGCTTTCTTT. Amino acids: CASRGVGTTEAFF.